This TCR beta chain came from a study of T cell changes during pregnancy in multiple sclerosis. This clone appeared a single time. Produced via immunoSEQ multiplex PCR; TCRdb's table is partial and in-frame only. The profile shows approximately 71,000 clones, around nine tenths of them singletons. The sequenced sample was peripheral blood, obtained in the third trimester of pregnancy. The clonotype originates from a female donor with multiple sclerosis, enrolled in a pregnancy study.

For the CDR3, the DNA is TGTGCCAGCAGCCCGGGCGGGGGGTCCTCCTACGAGCAGTACTTC. Protein sequence: CASSPGGGSSYEQYF. The chain has TRBV7-6 and TRBJ2-7; 8 bases match TRBD2. The CDR3 has 15 residues. The J segment lost 0 bases and the V segment lost 5 bases, leaving 6 bases of the junction unmatched. Looked up from germline, CDR1 is SGHVS and CDR2 is FNYEAQ.